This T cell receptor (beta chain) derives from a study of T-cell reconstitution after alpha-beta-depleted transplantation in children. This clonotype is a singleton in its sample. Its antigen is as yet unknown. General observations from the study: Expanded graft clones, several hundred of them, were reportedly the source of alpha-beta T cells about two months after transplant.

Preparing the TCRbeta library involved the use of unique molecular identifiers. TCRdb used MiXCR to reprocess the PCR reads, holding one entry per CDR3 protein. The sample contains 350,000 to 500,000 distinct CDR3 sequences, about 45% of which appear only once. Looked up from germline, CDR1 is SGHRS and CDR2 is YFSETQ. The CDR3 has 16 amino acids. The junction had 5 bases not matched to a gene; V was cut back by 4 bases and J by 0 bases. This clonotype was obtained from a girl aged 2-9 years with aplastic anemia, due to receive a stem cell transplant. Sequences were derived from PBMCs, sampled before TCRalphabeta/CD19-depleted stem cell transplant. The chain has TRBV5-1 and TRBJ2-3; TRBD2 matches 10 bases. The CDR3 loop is CASSDLAGASTDTQYF. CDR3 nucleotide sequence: TGCGCCAGCAGCGACCTAGCGGGAGCTAGCACAGATACGCAGTATTTT.